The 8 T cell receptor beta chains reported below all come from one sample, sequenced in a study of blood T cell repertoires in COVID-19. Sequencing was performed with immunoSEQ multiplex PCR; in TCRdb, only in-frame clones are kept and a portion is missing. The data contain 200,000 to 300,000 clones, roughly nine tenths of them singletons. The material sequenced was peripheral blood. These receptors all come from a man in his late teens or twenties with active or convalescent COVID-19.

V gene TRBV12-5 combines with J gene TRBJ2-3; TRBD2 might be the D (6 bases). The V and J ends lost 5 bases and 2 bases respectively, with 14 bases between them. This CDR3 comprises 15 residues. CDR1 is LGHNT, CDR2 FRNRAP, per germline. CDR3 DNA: TGTGCTAGTGGTGGTCTGGCGGGGATCACAGATACGCAGTATTTT. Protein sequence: CASGGLAGITDTQYF.

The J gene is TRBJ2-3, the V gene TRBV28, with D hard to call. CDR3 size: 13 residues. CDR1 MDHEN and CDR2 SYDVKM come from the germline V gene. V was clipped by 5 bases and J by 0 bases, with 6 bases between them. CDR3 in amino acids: CASSPGSTDTQYF. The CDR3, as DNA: TGTGCCAGCAGTCCCGGGAGCACAGATACGCAGTATTTT. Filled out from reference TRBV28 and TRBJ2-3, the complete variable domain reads DVKVTQSSRYLVKRTGEKVFLECVQDMDHENMFWYRQDPGLGLRLIYFSYDVKMKEKGDIPEGYSVSREKKERFSLILESASTNQTSMYLCASSPGSTDTQYFGPGTRLTVL.

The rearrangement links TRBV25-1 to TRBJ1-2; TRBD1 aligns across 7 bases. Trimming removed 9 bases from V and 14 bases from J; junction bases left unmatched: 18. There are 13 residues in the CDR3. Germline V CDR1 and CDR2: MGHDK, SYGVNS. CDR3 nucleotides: TGTGCCAGTCTCCGGACAGGCTCCTTTCGTCGGACCTTC. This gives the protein CASLRTGSFRRTF.

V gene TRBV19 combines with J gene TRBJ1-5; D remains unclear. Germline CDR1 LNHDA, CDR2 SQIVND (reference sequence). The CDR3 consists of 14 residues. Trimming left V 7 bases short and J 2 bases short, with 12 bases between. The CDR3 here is CASISPGGNQPQHF. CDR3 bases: TGTGCCAGTATCTCTCCCGGGGGCAATCAGCCCCAGCATTTT.

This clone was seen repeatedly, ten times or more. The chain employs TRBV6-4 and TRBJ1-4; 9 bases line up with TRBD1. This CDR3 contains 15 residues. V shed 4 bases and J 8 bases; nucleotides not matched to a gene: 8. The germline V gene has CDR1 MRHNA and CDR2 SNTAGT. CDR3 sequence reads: CASSGSGQGGEKLFF. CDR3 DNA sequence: TGTGCCAGCAGTGGGTCGGGACAGGGTGGCGAAAAACTGTTTTTT.

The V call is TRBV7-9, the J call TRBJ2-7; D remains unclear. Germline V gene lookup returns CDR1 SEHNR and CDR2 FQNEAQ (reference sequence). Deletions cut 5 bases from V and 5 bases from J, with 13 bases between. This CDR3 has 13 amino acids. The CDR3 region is CASSRFGYDEQYF. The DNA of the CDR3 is TGTGCCAGCAGCAGATTCGGGTACGACGAGCAGTACTTC.

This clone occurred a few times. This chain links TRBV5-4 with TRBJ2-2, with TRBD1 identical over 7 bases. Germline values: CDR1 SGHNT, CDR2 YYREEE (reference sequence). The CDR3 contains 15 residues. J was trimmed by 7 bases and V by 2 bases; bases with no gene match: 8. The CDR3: CASSFSRGSGGELFF. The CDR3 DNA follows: TGTGCCAGCAGCTTCAGCAGGGGGTCCGGCGGGGAGCTGTTTTTT. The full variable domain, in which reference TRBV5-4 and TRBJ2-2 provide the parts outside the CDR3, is ETGVTQSPTHLIKTRGQQVTLRCSSQSGHNTVSWYQQALGQGPQFIFQYYREEENGRGNFPPRFSGLQFPNYSSELNVNALELDDSALYLCASSFSRGSGGELFFGEGSRLTVL.

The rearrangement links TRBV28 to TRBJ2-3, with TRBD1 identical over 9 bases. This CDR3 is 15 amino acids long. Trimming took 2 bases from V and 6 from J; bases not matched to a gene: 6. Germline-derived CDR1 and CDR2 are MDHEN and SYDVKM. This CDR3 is CASSLPGTGPDTQYF. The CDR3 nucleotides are TGTGCCAGCAGTTTACCCGGGACAGGGCCTGATACGCAGTATTTT.